These 20 T cell receptor beta chains originate from one sample sequenced in a study of human T cells and chemical hapten exposure. TCRdb used MiXCR to reprocess the RACE reads, holding one entry per CDR3 protein. The sample lists around 82,000 distinct CDR3 sequences; 6.5% to 8.5% were seen once. Time point in this sample: patch test 2, 6 weeks after DPC sensitization. Sample treatment: therapeutic diphenylcyclopropenone sensitization with weekly scalp DPC. This specimen was whole blood, taken in connection with sensitization to the hapten diphenylcyclopropenone (DPC). These receptors all come from a woman in her twenties or thirties with alopecia areata. Some clones in this sample may be carry-over from other donors' samples.

This clonotype was observed at least ten times. Here the CDR3 DNA reads TGCAGTGCTACCCCTAGCGGGGGGGCCCGTGAGCAGTTCTTC. Amino acids: CSATPSGGAREQFF. V usage is TRBV20-1 and J usage is TRBJ2-1; TRBD2 agrees at 12 bases. Trimming removed 4 bases from V and 9 bases from J; junction bases left unmatched: 7. The germline V gene encodes CDR1 DFQATT and CDR2 SNEGSKA (reference sequence). This CDR3 spans 14 amino acids.

This clonotype was seen at least ten times. This chain links TRBV5-1 with TRBJ2-3, with TRBD2 matching 10 bases. Germline loops: CDR1 SGHRS, CDR2 YFSETQ. The CDR3 is 15 amino acids. J lost 6 bases, V lost 5 bases, and 9 bases had no gene match. This CDR3 reads CASRLAGVVWDTQYF. The CDR3 DNA follows: TGCGCCAGCAGGCTAGCGGGGGTCGTCTGGGATACGCAGTATTTT.

Many counts were recorded for this clonotype. The chain is built from TRBV5-1 and TRBJ1-2; D perhaps matches TRBD1 (5 bases). Germline lookup yields CDR1 SGHRS and CDR2 YFSETQ. Trimming removed 0 bases at V and 3 bases at J, with 18 bases between. This CDR3 is built from 17 residues. Here the CDR3 reads CASSLDGRRGGDYGYTF. As DNA, the CDR3 is TGCGCCAGCAGCTTGGACGGGCGGAGGGGAGGCGACTATGGCTACACCTTC.

This chain joins TRBV29-1 and TRBJ1-2; 7 bases are a match to TRBD1. The junction had 3 bases not matched to a gene; V was cut back by 2 bases and J by 6 bases. Germline V CDR1 and CDR2: SQVTM, ANQGSEA. The CDR3 consists of 12 residues. CDR3 nucleotide sequence: TGCAGCGTTGAAAGTACAGGGGATGGCTACACCTTC. Its translation is CSVESTGDGYTF.

This clonotype counts as medium-sized. This chain connects TRBV6-5 to TRBJ1-1; the match to TRBD1 covers 8 bases. Germline values: CDR1 MNHEY, CDR2 SVGAGI. Trimming took 7 bases from V and 1 from J; bases not matched to a gene: 2. The CDR3 loop spans 13 amino acids. The chain's CDR3 is CASMTGANTEAFF. In nucleotides, the CDR3 is TGTGCCAGCATGACAGGGGCGAACACTGAAGCTTTCTTT.

This clonotype came up many times. The chain recombines TRBV20-1 with TRBJ1-6; 8 positions match TRBD1. CDR3 length: 16 residues. Germline-derived CDR1 and CDR2 are DFQATT and SNEGSKA (reference sequence). The V gene end was trimmed by 6 bases and the J gene end by 7 bases; junction bases not matched to a gene: 14. The CDR3 sequence is CSAKGNRGTYNSPLHF. As DNA, the CDR3 is TGCAGTGCAAAGGGTAACAGGGGGACATACAATTCACCCCTCCACTTT.

This clonotype was seen ten or more times. The V call is TRBV2, the J call TRBJ2-3, with 7 bases identical to TRBD1. The CDR3 covers 13 residues. The germline CDR1 and CDR2 sequences are SNHLY and FYNNEI. V dropped 5 bases and J dropped 4; count of bases not matched to a gene: 3. CDR3 protein: CASSRQGPDTQYF. For the CDR3, the DNA is TGTGCCAGCAGTAGACAGGGTCCAGATACGCAGTATTTT.

Only a few counts were recorded for this clonotype. CDR3 protein: CATRGWTELNTGELFF. The CDR3 DNA reads as TGTGCCACCCGGGGATGGACTGAATTGAACACCGGGGAGCTGTTTTTT. This rearrangement joins TRBV7-7 to TRBJ2-2, with D perhaps matching TRBD2 (5 bases). V was trimmed by 10 bases and J by 1 base, leaving 19 bases between them. CDR1 is SSHAT, CDR2 FNYEAQ, per germline (reference sequence). The CDR3 consists of 16 residues.

The chain couples TRBV6-1 to TRBJ2-6; perhaps TRBD2 as D (5 bases). The CDR3 length is 15 residues. Germline-derived CDR1 and CDR2 are MNHNS and SASEGT. V was trimmed by 3 bases and J by 0 bases, leaving 6 bases between them. As DNA, the CDR3 is TGTGCCAGCAGTGAGGGGAGCTCTGGGGCCAACGTCCTGACTTTC. Protein: CASSEGSSGANVLTF.

Ten or more counts support this clonotype. V usage is TRBV2 and J usage is TRBJ2-1; 7 bases align to TRBD1. The CDR3 length is 17 residues. Looked up from germline, CDR1 is SNHLY and CDR2 is FYNNEI. The ends lost 5 bases at V and 2 bases at J; junction bases unmatched: 12. The CDR3 region is CASSISPPGQAYNEQFF. In DNA, the CDR3 is TGTGCCAGCAGTATCTCCCCGCCAGGACAGGCCTACAATGAGCAGTTCTTC.

This clonotype has a count of ten or more. CDR3: CASSLGQGNGYTF. DNA of the CDR3: TGCGCCAGCAGCTTGGGTCAGGGTAATGGCTACACCTTC. This chain connects TRBV5-1 to TRBJ1-2; D possibly corresponds to TRBD1 (5 bases). This CDR3 contains 13 residues. CDR1 and CDR2 (germline): SGHRS, YFSETQ. V was cut by 0 bases and J by 6 bases, with 9 bases left in between.

This clonotype was seen ten or more times. CDR3 DNA sequence: TGTGCCAGCTCACCACCGGTGTCCGGCTCTGGAAACACCATATATTTT. As protein: CASSPPVSGSGNTIYF. The genes are TRBV18 and TRBJ1-3; unclear D gene. Deletions cut 0 bases from V and 0 bases from J, with 9 bases between. This CDR3 comprises 16 residues. CDR1 and CDR2 from the germline V gene are KGHSH and LQKENI. The full variable domain, completed using reference TRBV18 and TRBJ1-3, is NAGVMQNPRHLVRRRGQEARLRCSPMKGHSHVYWYRQLPEEGLKFMVYLQKENIIDESGMPKERFSAEFPKEGPSILRIQQVVRGDSAAYFCASSPPVSGSGNTIYFGEGSWLTVV.

The rearrangement links TRBV6-1 to TRBJ1-1; possible D gene TRBD1, 5 bases. Germline CDR1 and CDR2: MNHNS and SASEGT. V shed 1 base and J shed 1 base, with 7 bases lying between them. The CDR3 runs to 14 residues. The CDR3 nucleotides read TGTGCCAGCAGTGAAGGGGGGGGGAACACTGAAGCTTTCTTT. Its translation is CASSEGGGNTEAFF.

This clonotype has only a few counts. The chain links TRBV20-1 to TRBJ1-4; the D is unclear. Germline V CDR1 and CDR2: DFQATT, SNEGSKA (reference sequence). The V end lost 8 bases, the J end lost 16 bases, and 26 bases lay between the germline ends. This CDR3 is built from 13 residues. This chain's CDR3 is CSPSRDGSGLAFF. The CDR3 DNA sequence: TGCAGTCCCTCTAGAGATGGGTCGGGTTTGGCGTTTTTT.

This clonotype appeared many times. The rearrangement links TRBV12-3 or TRBV12-4 to TRBJ1-2; D may be TRBD1 (5 bases). This CDR3 has 14 residues. V was clipped by 3 bases and J by 2 bases, with 10 bases between them. CDR3 coding DNA: TGTGCCAGCAGTTTCACGGGACCCAACTATGGCTACACCTTC. Amino acids: CASSFTGPNYGYTF.

The sample holds many counts of this clonotype. The V and J genes are TRBV6-1 and TRBJ2-4; no clear D gene. From germline, CDR1 is MNHNS and CDR2 SASEGT. The CDR3 consists of 12 residues. The V end lost 3 bases, the J end lost 3 bases, and 3 bases lay between the germline ends. For the CDR3, the DNA is TGTGCCAGCAGTGATTACAAAAACATTCAGTACTTC. This gives the protein CASSDYKNIQYF.

This clonotype has more than one count but fewer than ten. This sequence joins TRBV7-9 and TRBJ1-3; a possible D gene is TRBD1 (5 bases). Germline CDR1 reads SEHNR; CDR2 reads FQNEAQ (reference sequence). The CDR3 has 14 amino acids. V lost 5 bases and J 4 bases, leaving 12 bases between the germline ends. CDR3 loop: CASSARVIGNTIYF. The CDR3 DNA follows: TGTGCCAGCAGCGCCAGGGTTATCGGAAACACCATATATTTT.

This clonotype was found many times. The rearrangement uses TRBV2 and TRBJ1-5; D ambiguous. Trimming left V 4 bases short and J 0 bases short, with 10 bases between. The CDR3 runs to 15 residues. The germline gives CDR1 SNHLY, CDR2 FYNNEI. The CDR3 region has the DNA TGTGCCAGCAGTGCGGGTCCGAATAGCAATCAGCCCCAGCATTTT. It codes for CASSAGPNSNQPQHF.

This sequence joins TRBV18 and TRBJ1-5, with 9 bases aligning to TRBD1. CDR1 KGHSH and CDR2 LQKENI come from the germline V gene. CDR3 size: 14 residues. The J segment lost 6 bases and the V segment lost 3 bases, leaving 3 bases of the junction unmatched. The CDR3, as DNA: TGTGCCAGCTCACCGAGGGACAGGGTTCAGCCCCAGCATTTT. It specifies CASSPRDRVQPQHF.

This clonotype was recorded at least ten times. This rearrangement joins TRBV6-5 to TRBJ2-3, with D maybe TRBD2 (5 bases). This CDR3 has 13 residues. Between the trimmed V and J ends, which lost 4 bases and 5 bases, there was a span of 10 bases. Germline CDR1 reads MNHEY; CDR2 reads SVGAGI. The CDR3 DNA reads TGTGCCAGCAGTTCCATGGGGAGAGATACGCAGTATTTT. It translates to CASSSMGRDTQYF.